This TCR beta chain was identified in a study of blood T cells in healthy people across ages. Study background: Template switching recovered approximately one barcoded beta molecule for every two T cells. Findings and limits, study-wide: When one million T cells were used, diversity estimates were thought to be underestimates. Older age coincided with a roughly linear decline in TCR beta diversity per million T cells.

Deletions cut 7 bases from V and 3 bases from J, with 12 bases between. CDR3 length equals 13 residues. Germline loops: CDR1 SNHLY, CDR2 FYNNEI. A note on this clonotype: The antigen remains undetermined.

Combining a sample-barcoded 5' primer with a J-beta primer mix, a second PCR ran for roughly 7 to 12 cycles. TCRdb reanalysed the 5' RACE reads using MiXCR and keeps one entry per CDR3 protein. This table has over 1,200,000 distinct CDR3 sequences, roughly 60% appearing once. The receptor was isolated from a man younger than 35 in good health. The chain employs TRBV2 and TRBJ1-2; D remains ambiguous. Source material: blood. CDR3 sequence (DNA): TGTGCCAGCATGGCGGGGAATTACTATGGCTACACCTTC. It translates to CASMAGNYYGYTF.